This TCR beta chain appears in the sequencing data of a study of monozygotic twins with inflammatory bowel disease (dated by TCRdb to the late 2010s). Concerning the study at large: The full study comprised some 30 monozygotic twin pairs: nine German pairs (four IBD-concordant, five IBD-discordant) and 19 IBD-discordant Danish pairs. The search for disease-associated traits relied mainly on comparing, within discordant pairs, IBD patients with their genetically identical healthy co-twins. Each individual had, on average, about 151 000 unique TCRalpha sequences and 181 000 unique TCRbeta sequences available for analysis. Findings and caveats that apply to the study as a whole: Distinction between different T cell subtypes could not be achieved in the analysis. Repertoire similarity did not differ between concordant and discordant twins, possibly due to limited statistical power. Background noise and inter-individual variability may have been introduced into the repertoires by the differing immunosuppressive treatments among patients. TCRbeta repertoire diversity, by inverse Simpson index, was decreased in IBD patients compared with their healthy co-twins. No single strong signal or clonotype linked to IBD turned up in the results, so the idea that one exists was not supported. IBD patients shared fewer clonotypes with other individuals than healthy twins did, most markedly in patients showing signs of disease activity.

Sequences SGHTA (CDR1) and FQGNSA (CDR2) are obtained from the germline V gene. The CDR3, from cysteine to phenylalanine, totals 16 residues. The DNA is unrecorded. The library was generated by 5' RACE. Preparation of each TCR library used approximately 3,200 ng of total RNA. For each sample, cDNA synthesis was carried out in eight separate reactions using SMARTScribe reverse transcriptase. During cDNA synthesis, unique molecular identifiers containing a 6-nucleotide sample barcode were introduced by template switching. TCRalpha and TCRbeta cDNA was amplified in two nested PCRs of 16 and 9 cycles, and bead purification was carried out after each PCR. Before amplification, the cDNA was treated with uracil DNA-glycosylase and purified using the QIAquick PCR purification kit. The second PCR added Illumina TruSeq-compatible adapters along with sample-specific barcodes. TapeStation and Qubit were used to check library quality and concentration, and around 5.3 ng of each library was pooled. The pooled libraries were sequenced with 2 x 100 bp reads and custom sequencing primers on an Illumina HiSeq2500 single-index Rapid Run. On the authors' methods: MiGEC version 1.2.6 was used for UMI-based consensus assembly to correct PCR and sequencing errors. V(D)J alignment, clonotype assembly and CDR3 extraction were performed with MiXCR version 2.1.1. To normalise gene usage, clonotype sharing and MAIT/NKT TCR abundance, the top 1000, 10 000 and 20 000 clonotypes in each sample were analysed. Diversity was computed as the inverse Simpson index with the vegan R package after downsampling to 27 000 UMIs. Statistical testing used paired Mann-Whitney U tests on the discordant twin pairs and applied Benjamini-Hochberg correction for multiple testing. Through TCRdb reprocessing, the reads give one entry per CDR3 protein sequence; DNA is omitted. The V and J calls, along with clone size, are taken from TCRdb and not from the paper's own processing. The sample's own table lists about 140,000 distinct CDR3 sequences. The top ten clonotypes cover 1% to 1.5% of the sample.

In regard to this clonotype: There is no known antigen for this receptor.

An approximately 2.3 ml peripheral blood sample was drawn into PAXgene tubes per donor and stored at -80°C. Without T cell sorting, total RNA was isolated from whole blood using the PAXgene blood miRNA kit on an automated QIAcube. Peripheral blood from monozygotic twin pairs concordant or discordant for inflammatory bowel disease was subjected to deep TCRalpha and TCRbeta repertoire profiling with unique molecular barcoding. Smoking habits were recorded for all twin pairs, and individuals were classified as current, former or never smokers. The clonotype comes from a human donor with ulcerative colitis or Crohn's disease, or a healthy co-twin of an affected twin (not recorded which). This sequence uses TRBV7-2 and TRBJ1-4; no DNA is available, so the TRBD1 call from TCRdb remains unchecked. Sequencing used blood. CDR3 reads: CASSLDRRGLGEKLFF.